These T cell receptor beta chains were read from a single sample in a study of PD-1 blockade in mismatch repair-deficient tumors. Assay used: immunoSEQ multiplex PCR; TCRdb lists only in-frame clones, some missing. This sample has under 20,000 clones, with roughly 82% found just once. The source was PBMCs, collected 52 weeks after starting pembrolizumab. Every receptor here comes from an adult with mismatch repair-deficient cancer. CDR3s include the opening cysteine and the closing phenylalanine or tryptophan. A D gene is named only where the DNA matches it firmly. Rows may omit the clone size; those that give it use once, few, many or a size class.

clone_size j_call d_call v_call cdr3_aa cdr3_nt
few TRBJ2-7 - TRBV13 CASSLGYYEQYF TGTGCCAGCAGCTTAGGGTACTACGAGCAGTACTTC
- TRBJ2-1 TRBD2 TRBV15 CATSRASGRAGNEQFF TGTGCCACCAGCAGAGCCAGCGGGAGGGCGGGGAATGAGCAGTTCTTC
- TRBJ2-7 - TRBV27 CASSQGYEQYF TGTGCCAGCAGTCAGGGTTACGAGCAGTACTTC
few TRBJ2-7 TRBD1 TRBV27 CASSSRQGYFYEQYF TGTGCCAGCAGTTCACGACAGGGGTATTTCTACGAGCAGTACTTC
- TRBJ1-1 - TRBV9 CASSVGGGTKAFF TGTGCCAGCAGCGTAGGTGGGGGGACCAAAGCTTTCTTT
- TRBJ1-3 TRBD1 TRBV11-2 CASSALTGRTGNTIYF TGTGCCAGCAGCGCCTTGACAGGGAGGACTGGAAACACCATATATTTT
- TRBJ2-5 - TRBV5-4 CASSLDGSRETQYF TGTGCCAGCAGCTTGGATGGGTCTAGGGAGACCCAGTACTTC
- TRBJ1-1 TRBD1 TRBV6-5 CASSDNRGTEAFF TGTGCCAGCAGTGACAACAGGGGGACTGAAGCTTTCTTT
- TRBJ2-1 TRBD2 TRBV5-4 CASSPRTSAYNEQFF TGTGCCAGCAGCCCCCGGACTAGCGCCTACAATGAGCAGTTCTTC
- TRBJ2-5 TRBD2 TRBV5-5 CASSLRTSGRSQETQYF TGTGCCAGCAGCTTGAGGACTAGCGGGAGGAGCCAAGAGACCCAGTACTTC
- TRBJ1-5 - TRBV23-1 CASSQNQGNSNQPQHF TGCGCCAGCAGTCAAAACCAGGGGAATAGCAATCAGCCCCAGCATTTT
few TRBJ1-2 - TRBV6-1 CASSVQDYGGYTF TGTGCCAGCAGTGTACAGGACTATGGTGGCTACACCTTC
- TRBJ2-6 - TRBV2 CASGGGVLTF TGTGCCAGTGGGGGCGGCGTCCTGACTTTC
- TRBJ2-1 - TRBV5-1 CASSPSAGINEQFF TGCGCCAGCAGCCCTAGCGCGGGGATCAATGAGCAGTTCTTC
- TRBJ2-1 - TRBV9 CASSVDPQGIHNEQFF TGTGCCAGCAGCGTAGATCCCCAGGGGATACACAATGAGCAGTTCTTC
- TRBJ1-5 - TRBV7-9 CASSLEQGGQPQHF TGTGCCAGCAGCTTAGAACAGGGTGGTCAGCCCCAGCATTTT